Shown below are 23 T cell receptor beta chains from a single sample sequenced in a study of OX40 agonist ivuxolimab in advanced cancers. Assay used: immunoSEQ multiplex PCR; TCRdb lists only in-frame clones, some missing. Of some 100,000 clones in the sample, under 95% are singletons; the top ten hold roughly 2.8%. The sequencing used CD4+ or CD8+ T cells sorted from blood, collected in a trial of the OX40 agonist ivuxolimab. The receptors shown here come from an adult with an advanced solid tumor such as melanoma, head and neck, liver or kidney cancer.

This chain joins TRBV6-5 and TRBJ1-1; tentatively, D is TRBD1 (5 bases). Germline-derived CDR1 and CDR2 are MNHEY and SVGAGI. The CDR3 loop spans 14 amino acids. Trimming stripped 6 bases from V and 1 base from J, with 12 bases between. CDR3 residues: CASSPGDRNTEAFF. Written as DNA, the CDR3 is TGTGCCAGCAGCCCCGGGGACCGGAACACTGAAGCTTTCTTT.

V usage is TRBV27 and J usage is TRBJ1-2; a possible D gene is TRBD1 (5 bases). Germline V gene lookup returns CDR1 MNHEY and CDR2 SMNVEV (reference sequence). CDR3 length: 17 residues. The V end lost 0 bases, the J end lost 0 bases, and 14 bases lay between the germline ends. The CDR3 region is CASSLSRDFPANYGYTF. CDR3 DNA: TGTGCCAGCAGTTTATCCCGGGACTTTCCGGCTAACTATGGCTACACCTTC.

This chain joins TRBV29-1 and TRBJ2-1; D is unresolved. The germline gives CDR1 SQVTM, CDR2 ANQGSEA. The V gene lost 5 bases and the J gene lost 5 bases, with 7 bases spanning the gap. The CDR3 is 11 amino acids. CDR3 amino acids: CSVWRNNEQFF. DNA of the CDR3: TGCAGCGTTTGGAGAAACAATGAGCAGTTCTTC.

V usage is TRBV15 and J usage is TRBJ1-4; a weak D match, TRBD1 (6 bases). V gave up 9 bases and J gave up 8 bases, with 16 bases separating them. The V gene's germline CDR1 is LNHNV and CDR2 YYDKDF (reference sequence). The CDR3 runs 13 residues. CDR3 nucleotides: TGTGCCACTCACGGGGGCTGGGGGGAAAAACTGTTTTTT. It translates to CATHGGWGEKLFF.

V is TRBV1 and J is TRBJ2-5; the table's D call, TRBD2, has no DNA check behind it. TRBV1 represents a pseudogene. The CDR3 is 16 residues long. The CDR3 DNA follows: TGCACCAGCAGCCAGGGGACTAGCGGGAGCCGGGAGACCCAGTACTTC. Its translation: CTSSQGTSGSRETQYF.

This rearrangement joins TRBV27 to TRBJ2-2, with 10 bases that match TRBD2. The CDR3 is made up of 19 amino acids. Germline lookup yields CDR1 MNHEY and CDR2 SMNVEV (reference sequence). With V trimmed by 0 bases and J by 4 bases, 11 bases remained unmatched. CDR3 in DNA: TGTGCCAGCAGTTTATCCCGGTTAGCGGGAGGCCCTTTCACCGGGGAGCTGTTTTTT. Its translation: CASSLSRLAGGPFTGELFF.

The J gene is TRBJ2-7, the V gene TRBV5-6; D may match TRBD1 or TRBD2 (5 bases each). The CDR3 is 12 residues long. Looked up from germline, CDR1 is SGHDT and CDR2 is YYEEEE. V lost 3 bases, J lost 2 bases, and 6 bases lay in between. Here the CDR3 DNA reads TGTGCCAGCAGCTCGGGACCCTACGAGCAGTACTTC. Translating gives CASSSGPYEQYF.

The chain uses TRBV27 and TRBJ2-2; D may match TRBD1 or TRBD2 (5 bases each). The CDR3 totals 17 residues. Germline CDR1 MNHEY, CDR2 SMNVEV (reference sequence). The V gene lost 0 bases and the J gene lost 0 bases, with 11 bases spanning the gap. The CDR3 region has the DNA TGTGCCAGCAGTTTATCGCCGGGACCTGCGAACACCGGGGAGCTGTTTTTT. Protein: CASSLSPGPANTGELFF.

The V call is TRBV11-2, the J call TRBJ2-5; 12 nucleotides line up with TRBD1. The CDR3 is made up of 15 amino acids. V dropped 5 bases and J dropped 5; count of bases not matched to a gene: 6. From germline, CDR1 is SGHAT and CDR2 FQNNGV. CDR3 protein: CASSRDRGRRETQYF. The CDR3 coding sequence is TGTGCCAGCAGCCGGGACAGGGGGCGCAGGGAGACCCAGTACTTC.

The genes are TRBV9 and TRBJ2-1, with D possibly matching TRBD2 (5 bases). Germline lookup yields CDR1 SGDLS and CDR2 YYNGEE. This CDR3 comprises 15 residues. The V end was cut by 2 bases, the J end by 0 bases, with 9 bases between. The CDR3, as DNA: TGTGCCAGCAGCGTGTCCACTAGCTCCTACAATGAGCAGTTCTTC. Protein: CASSVSTSSYNEQFF.

The chain couples TRBV19 to TRBJ2-7; TRBD1 is a possible D gene (6 bases). The CDR3 is 15 residues long. From germline, CDR1 is LNHDA and CDR2 SQIVND (reference sequence). Trimming removed 2 bases at V and 3 bases at J, with 14 bases between. CDR3 sequence (DNA): TGTGCCAGTAGTATAACATCGGACAGCTACTACGAGCAGTACTTC. It specifies CASSITSDSYYEQYF. Using reference TRBV19 and TRBJ2-7 for the parts outside the CDR3, the full variable domain is DGGITQSPKYLFRKEGQNVTLSCEQNLNHDAMYWYRQDPGQGLRLIYYSQIVNDFQKGDIAEGYSVSREKKESFPLTVTSAQKNPTAFYLCASSITSDSYYEQYFGPGTRLTVT.

This chain connects TRBV28 to TRBJ2-7; TRBD1 is a possible D gene (6 bases). CDR3 length equals 16 residues. CDR1 and CDR2 (germline): MDHEN, SYDVKM. The ends were cut back, 5 bases at V and 5 bases at J, with 22 bases in the middle. For the CDR3, the DNA is TGTGCCAGCAGTACCACCCCAGGGGACCCCAAGGACGAGCAGTACTTC. Protein: CASSTTPGDPKDEQYF.

J is TRBJ2-5 and V is TRBV13; the match to TRBD2 covers 11 bases. V shed 3 bases and J 2 bases; nucleotides not matched to a gene: 11. The CDR3 runs 18 residues. Germline V gene data show CDR1 as PRHDT and CDR2 as FYEKMQ (reference sequence). The CDR3 here is CASSLGVRLAGIQETQYF. The CDR3 DNA sequence: TGTGCCAGCAGCTTGGGGGTTAGACTAGCGGGAATACAAGAGACCCAGTACTTC.

The chain couples TRBV27 to TRBJ1-5, with D uncertain. V dropped 0 bases and J dropped 8 bases, with 8 bases sitting between them. CDR3 size: 13 residues. Germline loops: CDR1 MNHEY, CDR2 SMNVEV (reference sequence). CDR3: CASSLSGIEPQHF. In DNA form, the CDR3 reads TGTGCCAGCAGTTTATCAGGGATAGAGCCCCAGCATTTT.

The chain joins TRBV6-5 to TRBJ2-3, with D maybe TRBD2 (6 bases). CDR3 size: 13 residues. Trimming took 7 bases from V and 4 from J, leaving 12 bases between them. Germline V gene data show CDR1 as MNHEY and CDR2 as SVGAGI. This CDR3 is CASNREFPDTQYF. The CDR3 region has the DNA TGTGCCAGCAACCGGGAGTTCCCAGATACGCAGTATTTT.

This clone occurred once. The chain uses TRBV27 and TRBJ2-7, with D perhaps matching TRBD1 (7 bases). V was trimmed by 2 bases and J by 0 bases, leaving 11 bases between them. Germline lookup yields CDR1 MNHEY and CDR2 SMNVEV (reference sequence). This CDR3 has 15 residues. CDR3 in amino acids: CASSLRGTVSYEQYF. In DNA form, the CDR3 reads TGTGCCAGCAGTTTACGCGGGACAGTCTCCTACGAGCAGTACTTC.

In its sample, this clone was seen a few times. J is TRBJ1-1 and V is TRBV9, with D hard to call. The ends were cut back, 0 bases at V and 3 bases at J, with 9 bases in the middle. The CDR3 spans 14 residues. Germline V gene sequence: CDR1 SGDLS, CDR2 YYNGEE. Written as DNA, the CDR3 is TGTGCCAGCAGCGTAGGGGTCATGGACACTGAAGCTTTCTTT. Translated: CASSVGVMDTEAFF.

The chain combines TRBV10-3 with TRBJ2-1, with unresolved D. Germline V lookup: CDR1 ENHRY, CDR2 SYGVKD. Between the trimmed V and J ends, which lost 3 bases and 5 bases, there was a span of 2 bases. The CDR3 has 11 residues. DNA for the CDR3: TGTGCCATCAGTGAAGACAATGAGCAGTTCTTC. This translates into CAISEDNEQFF.

V is TRBV7-9 and J is TRBJ2-5; a possible D gene is TRBD2 (5 bases). With 2 bases removed from V and 0 bases from J, the gap between germline ends came to 10 bases. Germline V gives CDR1 SEHNR, CDR2 FQNEAQ (reference sequence). The CDR3 loop spans 15 amino acids. The CDR3 here is CASSLLSSDQETQYF. In DNA form, the CDR3 reads TGTGCCAGCAGCTTACTAAGTAGCGACCAAGAGACCCAGTACTTC. The full variable domain, its missing parts supplied by reference TRBV7-9 and TRBJ2-5, is DTGVSQNPRHKITKRGQNVTFRCDPISEHNRLYWYRQTLGQGPEFLTYFQNEAQLEKSRLLSDRFSAERPKGSFSTLEIQRTEQGDSAMYLCASSLLSSDQETQYFGPGTRLLVL.

Comment on this clone: Other DNA sequences from this sample encode an identical CDR3 as well. The rearrangement links TRBV27 to TRBJ1-4; D unresolved. V lost 3 bases to trimming and J lost 0 bases, with 5 bases between them. The CDR3 is 14 residues long. Germline values: CDR1 MNHEY, CDR2 SMNVEV (reference sequence). The CDR3 region has the DNA TGTGCCAGCAGTTTGAGGTCAACTAATGAAAAACTGTTTTTT. Translated, it gives CASSLRSTNEKLFF.

This clone was detected only a few times. This rearrangement joins TRBV19 to TRBJ1-1, with TRBD1 matching 9 bases. The trim removed 6 bases at V and 5 bases at J, leaving 7 bases unmatched. The V gene's germline CDR1 is LNHDA and CDR2 SQIVND (reference sequence). There are 14 residues in the CDR3. For the CDR3, the DNA is TGTGCCAGTAGGCCCGGGACAGGGCTTACTGAAGCTTTCTTT. This sequence encodes CASRPGTGLTEAFF.

CDR3 protein: CASSMTVRDTIYF. CDR3 DNA sequence: TGTGCCAGTAGTATGACAGTAAGAGACACCATATATTTT. The chain is built from TRBV19 and TRBJ1-3; D is possibly TRBD1 (5 bases). Trimming pared 3 bases from V and 8 bases from J, leaving 11 bases between. The CDR3 is made up of 13 amino acids. Germline values: CDR1 LNHDA, CDR2 SQIVND (reference sequence).

J is TRBJ2-1 and V is TRBV7-8; TRBD2 aligns across 7 bases. J gave up 6 bases and V 1 base, and 0 bases lay outside the gene matches. This CDR3 is built from 13 residues. Germline loops: CDR1 SGHVS, CDR2 FQNEAQ. CDR3 nucleotide sequence: TGTGCCAGCAGCTTAGGGACTAGCAATGAGCAGTTCTTC. Its protein is CASSLGTSNEQFF. The full variable domain, its missing parts supplied by reference TRBV7-8 and TRBJ2-1, is GAGVSQSPRYKVAKRGQDVALRCDPISGHVSLFWYQQALGQGPEFLTYFQNEAQLDKSGLPSDRFFAERPEGSVSTLKIQRTQQEDSAVYLCASSLGTSNEQFFGPGTRLTVL.